Below, one T cell receptor beta chain is given with its context. The target antigen is unknown. This sample was taken from a study of vaccination and CD4 T cells after COVID-19. As for the study in general: Two of the convalescents were Hispanic, and the group consisted of six males and four females.

The study sequenced cultured CD4+ T cell DNA using the Oncomine TCR Beta short-read assay. Someone extracted genomic DNA from cultured CD4+ T cells. TCRdb ran MiXCR on the PCR reads and lists one entry per CDR3 protein. The sample has about 13,000 distinct CDR3 sequences; 45% are singletons. Study-wide results and limits: The study examined relatively few convalescent patients and included no early post-infection timepoints.

The CDR3 runs 11 residues. Germline assignment: CDR1 MNHEY and CDR2 SVGEGT. Trimming pared 6 bases from V and 2 bases from J, leaving 5 bases between. Indicated treatment: approximately 11-day PBMC culture with coronavirus spike peptide pools or control peptides (ViraFEST assay). ViraFEST used peptide pools to expand antigen-specific T cells and subsequently sequenced their TCRs. The clonotype originates from a human donor who had recovered from COVID-19. The chain combines TRBV6-2 or TRBV6-3 with TRBJ2-7; D not certain. This sample comprised CD4+ T cells from blood, cultured in vitro, obtained after SARS-CoV-2 vaccination. In DNA, the CDR3 is TGTGCCAGCAGCCGTACCTACGAGCAGTACTTC. Encoded protein: CASSRTYEQYF.